These 12 T cell receptor beta chains were sequenced from one sample in a study of blood T cell repertoires in COVID-19. The data were produced by immunoSEQ multiplex PCR, yet TCRdb's version contains in-frame clones alone and is incomplete. The data show under 95,000 clones, 85% seen once. The sequencing input was peripheral blood. The receptor source for this set is a man in his fifties or sixties with COVID-19, enrolled during active disease.

This clone was observed a handful of times. V is TRBV13 and J is TRBJ2-7; D ambiguous. The CDR3 has 13 residues. Germline V gives CDR1 PRHDT, CDR2 FYEKMQ (reference sequence). Trimming cost V 5 bases and J 7 bases, with 15 bases left between them. This CDR3 is CASSLRIAREQYF. CDR3 sequence (DNA): TGTGCCAGCAGCCTCCGGATAGCCCGGGAGCAGTACTTC.

The V call is TRBV5-1, the J call TRBJ1-4, with 8 bases identical to TRBD1. Trimming took 4 bases from V and 0 from J; bases not matched to a gene: 5. This CDR3 contains 16 residues. Per the germline V gene, CDR1 is SGHRS and CDR2 is YFSETQ. The CDR3 region has the DNA TGCGCCAGCAGCCGCAGGGGACAGGCAACTAATGAAAAACTGTTTTTT. Amino acid sequence: CASSRRGQATNEKLFF.

The V and J genes are TRBV9 and TRBJ2-7, with 9 bases identical to TRBD1. CDR3 size: 14 residues. CDR1 is SGDLS and CDR2 is YYNGEE in the germline V gene. The V and J ends lost 4 bases and 3 bases, in that order; junction bases with no gene match: 5. CDR3 nucleotides: TGTGCCAGCAGCCCGCAGACAGGGGGCTACGAGCAGTACTTC. Translated, it gives CASSPQTGGYEQYF.

The V gene is TRBV7-9, the J gene TRBJ1-2, with 8 bases lining up with TRBD1. The CDR3 consists of 14 residues. Germline V lookup: CDR1 SEHNR, CDR2 FQNEAQ (reference sequence). V was clipped by 4 bases and J by 4 bases; unmatched bases: 5. This CDR3 reads CASSSDRGGYGYTF. DNA for the CDR3: TGTGCCAGCAGCTCAGACAGGGGTGGCTATGGCTACACCTTC.

This chain uses TRBV19 with TRBJ1-3; tentatively, D is TRBD1 (5 bases). Trimming took 4 bases from V and 10 from J, leaving 11 bases between them. The CDR3 has 12 residues. The germline CDR1 and CDR2 sequences are LNHDA and SQIVND (reference sequence). CDR3 protein: CASSTGRGTIYF. CDR3 bases: TGTGCCAGTAGTACTGGACGGGGGACCATATATTTT.

Written as DNA, the CDR3 is TGTGCCAGCAGCGCCGGGACTAGTCGGCAGTTCTTC. Translating it yields CASSAGTSRQFF. V and J are TRBV11-1 and TRBJ2-1; 8 bases line up with TRBD2. CDR3 size: 12 residues. V trimming: 5 bases; J trimming: 12 bases; junction bases outside the gene matches: 6. Germline assignment: CDR1 SGHAT and CDR2 FQDESV (reference sequence).

The chain uses TRBV7-8 and TRBJ2-1, with 14 bases fitting TRBD2. V gave up 3 bases and J gave up 7 bases; unmatched junction bases: 5. Germline values: CDR1 SGHVS, CDR2 FQNEAQ. CDR3 size: 16 residues. The CDR3 protein is CASSFRLAGGVNEQFF. Here the CDR3 DNA reads TGTGCCAGCAGCTTTAGACTAGCGGGAGGGGTTAATGAGCAGTTCTTC.

The chain carries TRBV28 and TRBJ1-5; maybe TRBD1 (5 bases). Trimming removed 7 bases from V and 2 bases from J, with 15 bases in between. Germline V gene data show CDR1 as MDHEN and CDR2 as SYDVKM. The CDR3 is 15 amino acids. The CDR3 sequence: CASTDGGAGNQPQHF. In DNA, the CDR3 is TGTGCCAGCACCGACGGCGGGGCTGGCAATCAGCCCCAGCATTTT.

This sequence joins TRBV10-3 and TRBJ1-2; 7 bases fit TRBD1. V was clipped by 7 bases and J by 6 bases; unmatched bases: 8. Germline-derived CDR1 and CDR2 are ENHRY and SYGVKD. This CDR3 comprises 13 residues. CDR3 in amino acids: CAINEGQFDGYTF. In DNA, the CDR3 is TGTGCCATCAACGAGGGACAGTTCGATGGCTACACCTTC.

The V and J genes are TRBV7-8 and TRBJ1-6; D call uncertain. Germline V lookup: CDR1 SGHVS, CDR2 FQNEAQ. V was pared by 2 bases and J by 10 bases, with 15 bases between. The CDR3 contains 15 residues. The CDR3 spells CASSLRESRESPLHF. Here the CDR3 DNA reads TGTGCCAGCAGCTTACGGGAGTCTCGCGAATCACCCCTCCACTTT.

This chain joins TRBV5-6 and TRBJ1-5; 10 bases agree with TRBD1. The V gene end was trimmed by 4 bases and the J gene end by 1 base; junction bases not matched to a gene: 5. CDR3 length: 16 residues. The germline V gene encodes CDR1 SGHDT and CDR2 YYEEEE. The CDR3 DNA is TGTGCCAGCAGCCCCGGGACAGGGGCCAGCAATCAGCCCCAGCATTTT. This encodes CASSPGTGASNQPQHF.

The J gene is TRBJ1-5, the V gene TRBV7-3; 8 positions agree with TRBD1. Trimming removed 5 bases from V and 4 bases from J; junction bases left unmatched: 7. Germline V gives CDR1 SGHTA, CDR2 FQGTGA. CDR3 size: 15 residues. CDR3 coding DNA: TGTGCCAGCAGCCCCCCCTGGACAGGGAATCAGCCCCAGCATTTT. Amino acid sequence: CASSPPWTGNQPQHF. Full variable domain (outside the CDR3, taken from reference TRBV7-3 and TRBJ1-5): GAGVSQTPSNKVTEKGKYVELRCDPISGHTALYWYRQSLGQGPEFLIYFQGTGAADDSGLPNDRFFAVRPEGSVSTLKIQRTERGDSAVYLCASSPPWTGNQPQHFGDGTRLSIL.